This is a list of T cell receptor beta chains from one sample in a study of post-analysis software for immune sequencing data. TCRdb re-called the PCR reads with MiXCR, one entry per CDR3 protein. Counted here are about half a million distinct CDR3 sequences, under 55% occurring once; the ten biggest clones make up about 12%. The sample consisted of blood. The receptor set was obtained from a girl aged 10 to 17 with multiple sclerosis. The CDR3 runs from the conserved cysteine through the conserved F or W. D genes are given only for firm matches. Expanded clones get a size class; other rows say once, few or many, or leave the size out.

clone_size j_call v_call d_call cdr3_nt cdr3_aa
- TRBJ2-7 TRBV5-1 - TGCGCCACTTCGGCCGTCACGGGGGTGAAGTCCTACGAGCAGTACTTC CATSAVTGVKSYEQYF
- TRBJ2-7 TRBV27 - TGTGCCAGCGGCTCCCCTCCGCCTAACTACGAGCAGTACTTC CASGSPPPNYEQYF
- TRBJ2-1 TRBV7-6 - TGTGCCAGCACCCCCGCGCGAGTGGTCCACAATGAGCAGTTCTTC CASTPARVVHNEQFF
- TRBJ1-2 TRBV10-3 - TGTGCCATGGGGGTGAGGGACTATGGCTACACCTTC CAMGVRDYGYTF
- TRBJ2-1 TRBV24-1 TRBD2 TGTGCCACCAGGGGACTAGCGGAAAACAATGAGCAGTTCTTC CATRGLAENNEQFF
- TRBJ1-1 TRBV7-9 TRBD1 TGTGCCAGCAGCCAGACAGGGCGCACTGAAGCTTTCTTT CASSQTGRTEAFF
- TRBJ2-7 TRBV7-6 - TGTGCCAGCAGCTTAGGAACGGACGAGCAGTACTTC CASSLGTDEQYF
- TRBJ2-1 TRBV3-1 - TGTGCCAGCAGCCAACAGAGGGTGGACAATGAGCAGTTCTTC CASSQQRVDNEQFF
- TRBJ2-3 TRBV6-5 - TGTGCCAGCAGTTACTCTTCAGGGCCAGATACGCAGTATTTT CASSYSSGPDTQYF
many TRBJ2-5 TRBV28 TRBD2 TGTGCCAGCAGTTTAAGGGGGGAGCTAGCGGGAGGAGAGACCCAGTACTTC CASSLRGELAGGETQYF
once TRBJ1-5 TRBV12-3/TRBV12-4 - TGTGCCAGCAGTCCGTCCCTGGGAGGTCAGCCCCAGCATTTT CASSPSLGGQPQHF
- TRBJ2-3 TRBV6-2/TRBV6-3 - TGTGCCAGCAGTTACGCAACCCACCAGGCGGATACGCAGTATTTT CASSYATHQADTQYF
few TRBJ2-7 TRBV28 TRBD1 TGTGCCGTCAGGGGGCCATCCTACGAGCAGTACTTC CAVRGPSYEQYF
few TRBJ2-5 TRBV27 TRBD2 TGTGCCAGCAGTTTATCCGGGGGGATGGGGGAGCAGTACTTC CASSLSGGMGEQYF
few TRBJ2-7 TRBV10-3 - TGTGCCATCAGTGAGGGGAGGACCTACGAGCAGTACTTC CAISEGRTYEQYF
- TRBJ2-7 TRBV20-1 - TGCAGTGCTCGTTTTCAAACAGGGTCGGGCGGCCCATCGCCCTACGAGCAGTACTTC CSARFQTGSGGPSPYEQYF
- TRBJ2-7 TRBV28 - TGTGCCAGCAGAACACAGGGTTGGTACGAGCAGTACTTC CASRTQGWYEQYF
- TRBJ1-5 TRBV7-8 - TGTGCCAGCAGCCTATCCGGGGCAGCGATCAATCAGCCCCAGCATTTT CASSLSGAAINQPQHF
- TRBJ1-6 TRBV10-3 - TGTGCCATCAGTGACCTGAATAATTCACCCCTCCACTTT CAISDLNNSPLHF
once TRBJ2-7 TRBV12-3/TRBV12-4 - TGTGCCACCTCGAAGGATGGGCTTCGCTACGAGCAGTACTTC CATSKDGLRYEQYF
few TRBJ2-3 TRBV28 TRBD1 TGTGCCAGCAGTTCCGGGACAGGTGTTCTTACAGATACGCAGTATTTT CASSSGTGVLTDTQYF
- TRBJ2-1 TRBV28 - TGTGCCGGCAGTGACGTCCACAATGAGCAGTTCTTC CAGSDVHNEQFF
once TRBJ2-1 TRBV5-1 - TGCGCCAGCAGCCTAAATGGAGGTGGAGGCAATGAGCAGTTCTTC CASSLNGGGGNEQFF
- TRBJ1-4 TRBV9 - TGTGCCAGCAGCGGAAACGAGCCTTACAAACTGTTTTTT CASSGNEPYKLFF
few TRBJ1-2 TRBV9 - TGTGCCAGCAGCACCCGACAGACCAATAACTATGGCTACACCTTC CASSTRQTNNYGYTF
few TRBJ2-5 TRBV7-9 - TGTGCCAGCAGCTTAGAACTGACTGGGACCCAGTACTTC CASSLELTGTQYF
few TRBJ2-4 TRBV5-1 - TGCGCCAGCAGCTTGGAAGGGGGTCTTATTCAGTACTTC CASSLEGGLIQYF
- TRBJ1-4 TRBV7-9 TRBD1 TGTGCCAGCAGCGCAGGACAGGGGAAAGGAGAAAAACTGTTTTTT CASSAGQGKGEKLFF
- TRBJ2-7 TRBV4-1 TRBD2 TGCGCCAGCAGCCAAGAGGGTAGCGGGAGAGTAAGCGAGCAGTACTTC CASSQEGSGRVSEQYF
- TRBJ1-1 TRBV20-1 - TGCAGTGCTAGAAAACAGGGACCGAACACTGAAGCTTTCTTT CSARKQGPNTEAFF
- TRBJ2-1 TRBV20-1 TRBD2 TGCAGTGCTAGTCTTACTAGCGGGAGTGTACATGAGCAGTTCTTC CSASLTSGSVHEQFF
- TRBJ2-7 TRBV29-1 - TGCAGCGTGTCGGAAGCCTACGAGCAGTACTTC CSVSEAYEQYF
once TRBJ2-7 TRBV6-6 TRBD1 TGTGCCAGCAGTATGAAGGGGACAGGCCCCCACGAGCAGTACTTC CASSMKGTGPHEQYF
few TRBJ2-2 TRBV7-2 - TGTGCCAGCAGCGTTACTACCACCGGGGAGCTGTTTTTT CASSVTTTGELFF
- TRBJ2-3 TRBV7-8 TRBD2 TGTGCCAGCAGCTGGACTAGCGGGCCCACAGATACGCAGTATTTT CASSWTSGPTDTQYF
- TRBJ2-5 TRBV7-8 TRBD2 TGTGCCAGCAGCTTAATTTTCGTGGCTAGCGGGAGGAAGGAGACCCAGTACTTC CASSLIFVASGRKETQYF
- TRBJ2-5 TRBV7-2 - TGTGCCAGCAGCTCCGCGGCAGGGAAAGAGACCCAGTACTTC CASSSAAGKETQYF
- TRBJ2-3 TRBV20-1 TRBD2 TGCAGTGCTAGAGCGCCTAGCGGGAGGCTCAGCACAGATACGCAGTATTTT CSARAPSGRLSTDTQYF
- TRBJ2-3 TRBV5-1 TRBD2 TGCGCCAGCAGCCACGCCCTAGCGGGAGGGAGCACAGATACGCAGTATTTT CASSHALAGGSTDTQYF
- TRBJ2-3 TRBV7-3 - TGTGCCAGCAGCAAAGATCTTGGTACCGCGCAGTATTTT CASSKDLGTAQYF